Included here is one T cell receptor (beta chain) sequence, with context. Distinct nucleotide sequences in the sample also encode this CDR3. The sample is drawn from a study of blood T cell repertoires in COVID-19. The wider study: From the United States, Italy and Spain came samples of acute and convalescent COVID-19. T cells, B-cell-depleted T cells, or PBMCs supplied cDNA or gDNA.

Germline V lookup: CDR1 SGHRS, CDR2 YFSETQ. This CDR3 has 14 amino acids. The V end lost 0 bases, the J end lost 4 bases, and 8 bases lay between the germline ends. Assay used: immunoSEQ multiplex PCR; TCRdb lists only in-frame clones, some missing. The data show a few hundred thousand clones, nearly 90% seen once. The sample comprised PBMCs or T cells enriched from blood (not recorded which). This TCR was sampled from a young woman with acute COVID-19. This sequence joins TRBV5-1 and TRBJ1-5; D might be TRBD1 (6 bases). CDR3 region: CASSLGDINQPQHF. The CDR3 region has the DNA TGCGCCAGCAGCTTGGGGGACATAAATCAGCCCCAGCATTTT.